Described below is a single T cell receptor beta chain sequence and its context. Its antigen is as yet unknown. The method was immunoSEQ multiplex PCR; TCRdb's version includes in-frame clones alone and lacks a portion of them. The sample lists about 69,000 clones; about nine tenths were seen once. The data were taken from a study of OX40 agonist ivuxolimab in advanced cancers. Notes on the study in general: Clonal expansion in partial responders at 0.1-3.0 mg/kg ranked among the lowest. Some patients who did not respond also had low normalized T-cell clonal expansion.

V dropped 3 bases and J dropped 11; count of bases not matched to a gene: 8. Germline assignment: CDR1 LGHNA and CDR2 YNFKEQ. The CDR3 runs 14 residues. The sequence was collected from an adult with an advanced solid tumor such as melanoma, head and neck, liver or kidney cancer. The sample was CD4+ or CD8+ T cells sorted from blood, taken in a trial of the OX40 agonist ivuxolimab. The genes are TRBV4-2 and TRBJ2-1; 9 bases line up with TRBD1. The CDR3 sequence is CASSQQDRGRKQFF. CDR3 nucleotide sequence: TGTGCCAGCAGCCAGCAGGACAGGGGTAGGAAGCAGTTCTTC.